This T cell receptor (beta chain) was recovered during a study of shared clonotypes between healthy human individuals. CDR1 is SGHRS and CDR2 is YFSETQ in the germline V gene. This CDR3 comprises 18 residues. V was shortened by 7 bases and J by 4 bases, with 26 bases between the two germline ends. At the deep level, the assay was run. Profiling relied on immunoSEQ multiplex PCR, and the TCRdb table lists in-frame clones only, not all of them. This sample yields about 2.4 million clones, of which 93% are seen a single time; approximately 0.35% belongs to the top ten. Findings and caveats of the study: The low donor count limited represented genetic and exposure-history diversity.

For this clone: Its antigen remains unidentified.

The rearrangement joins TRBV5-1 to TRBJ1-4; D might be TRBD1 (5 bases). Sequences were obtained from naive CD4+ T cells from PBMCs. Subset reported: CD45RA+ positively selected. This receptor was taken from a man aged 18 to 30 in good health. Some clones in this sample may be carry-over from other donors' samples. The CDR3 DNA reads TGCGCCAGCGCAAAAGGGGAACTGGGGCCCCCCATTAATGAAAAACTGTTTTTT. Protein sequence: CASAKGELGPPINEKLFF.